One T cell receptor (beta chain) is described in this entry. Its antigen remains unknown. This sample is drawn from a study of beta chain features in type 1 diabetes. Overall study results and limits: Within the patient group, naive, central memory and Treg TCRB repertoires appeared more similar to each other than within healthy donors.

The CDR3 is made up of 14 amino acids. Trimming took 7 bases from V and 4 from J; bases not matched to a gene: 10. Germline CDR1 and CDR2: GTSNPN and SVGIG (reference sequence). TCRB transcripts that were expressed got sequenced, as all of the isolated RNA had been reverse transcribed. Samples of naive, central memory and regulatory T cells yielded a mean of around 3.7 million reads. Sequencing used immunoSEQ multiplex PCR; TCRdb keeps in-frame clones, though not all of them. Altogether roughly 330,000 clones are present, around 10% being singletons, with the ten largest covering 0.015% to 0.02%. The sample was naive CD4+ T cells from blood. The sequence was obtained from a woman in her thirties in good health. The V call is TRBV30, the J call TRBJ2-1; 7 nucleotides agree with TRBD2. CDR3 nucleotide sequence: TGTGCCTTTTCCTTGGGGGGGATGTACAATGAGCAGTTCTTC. Its protein is CAFSLGGMYNEQFF.